The 2 T cell receptor beta chains presented below share a single source sample, sequenced in a study of cytomegalovirus exposure and HLA in healthy donors. This PCR relied on a set of 60 Vbeta primers and 13 Jbeta primers. Generated by immunoSEQ multiplex PCR, the TCRdb table keeps only in-frame clones and is missing some. The table lists under 150,000 clones, about 78% of them singletons. Sequencing was done on a sample of PBMCs. The receptors come from a woman aged 25 to 39 in good health and CMV-seropositive.

This chain links TRBV27 with TRBJ1-1; the D gene is possibly TRBD1 (5 bases). CDR3 length: 13 amino acids. Germline values: CDR1 MNHEY, CDR2 SMNVEV (reference sequence). The germline V and J ends were trimmed by 3 bases and 3 bases, with 8 bases remaining between them. The CDR3 region has the DNA TGTGCCAGCAGTTTTGGAGGGGACACTGAAGCTTTCTTT. Amino acid sequence: CASSFGGDTEAFF.

This clone has only a few counts. This chain links TRBV6-5 with TRBJ1-6; D might be TRBD1 (5 bases). Germline CDR1 is MNHEY and CDR2 is SVGAGI. This CDR3 comprises 15 residues. The V end lost 7 bases, the J end lost 3 bases, and 13 bases lay between the germline ends. The CDR3 region has the DNA TGTGCCAGCAACCCAGGGATCCTCTATAATTCACCCCTCCACTTT. Protein product: CASNPGILYNSPLHF.